These T cell receptor beta chains were read from a single sample in a study of control samples from healthy donors and cancer patients. Data came from immunoSEQ multiplex PCR; TCRdb stores just in-frame clones and leaves some out. Of roughly 100,000 clones listed, around four fifths were seen once; the top ten hold around 14%. Input material: blood. These TCRs come from a woman in her forties or fifties in good health. The CDR3 runs from the conserved cysteine through the conserved F or W. Fields, in order: D gene, J gene, clone size, V gene, CDR3 DNA, CDR3 protein. D genes are given only for firm matches. Not all rows give a size; the values are once, few, many and, for expanded clones, a class.

TRBD1 | TRBJ2-7 | . | TRBV19 | TGTACCCACCGGGACAGGGAGAGCGAGCAGTACTTC | CTHRDRESEQYF
TRBD2 | TRBJ2-3 | . | TRBV9 | TGTGCCAGCAGTGCCGGGGGGGGCCCAGATACGCAGTATTTT | CASSAGGGPDTQYF
TRBD1 | TRBJ1-2 | . | TRBV19 | TGTGCCAGTAGTATTAACAGGGGAGGCTATGGCTACACCTTC | CASSINRGGYGYTF
. | TRBJ1-1 | . | TRBV18 | TGTGCCAGCTCACAAGGACCAAACACTGAAGCTTTCTTT | CASSQGPNTEAFF
. | TRBJ1-4 | once | TRBV28 | TGTGCCAGCAGTCCCCCCAAGGGTGAAAAACTGTTTTTT | CASSPPKGEKLFF
TRBD1 | TRBJ1-5 | . | TRBV6-2/TRBV6-3 | TGTGCCAGCAGTTATAGACAGGGTGGCCAGCCCCAGCATTTT | CASSYRQGGQPQHF
TRBD1 | TRBJ2-7 | . | TRBV5-5 | TGTGCCAGCAGCCACCCGGGACAGGGACCCTACGAGCAGTACTTC | CASSHPGQGPYEQYF
. | TRBJ1-6 | . | TRBV30 | TGTGCCTGGAGTGTCGGGGGGCAGGACTCACCCCTCCACTTT | CAWSVGGQDSPLHF
TRBD1 | TRBJ2-6 | . | TRBV4-2 | TGTGCCAGCAGCCAGAGGGGCCCAGGGGGCGGGTCTGGGGCCAACGTCCTGACTTTC | CASSQRGPGGGSGANVLTF
TRBD1 | TRBJ1-5 | . | TRBV28 | TGTGCCAGCAGGTTGGGACAGTACAATCAGCCCCAGCATTTT | CASRLGQYNQPQHF
. | TRBJ1-2 | . | TRBV5-6 | TGTGCCAGCAGTTACCCTCGTATAGGGCGAGGTGGCTACACCTTC | CASSYPRIGRGGYTF
TRBD1 | TRBJ1-1 | . | TRBV5-1 | TGCGCCAGCAGCCAAGACAGGGGTGGCACTGAAGCTTTCTTT | CASSQDRGGTEAFF
TRBD1 | TRBJ1-1 | few | TRBV6-5 | TGTGCCAGCAGTAACCAGGGGGGGGACACTGAAGCTTTCTTT | CASSNQGGDTEAFF
. | TRBJ2-1 | . | TRBV12-3/TRBV12-4 | TGTGCCAGCAGTTTCGATTATGAGCAGTTCTTC | CASSFDYEQFF
. | TRBJ1-5 | . | TRBV2 | TGTGCCAGCAGCTCGGACTCTTTCAATCAGCCCCAGCATTTT | CASSSDSFNQPQHF
TRBD2 | TRBJ2-2 | . | TRBV5-6 | TGTGCCAGCAGACTTAGCGGGGTAAACACCGGGGAGCTGTTTTTT | CASRLSGVNTGELFF
TRBD1 | TRBJ1-2 | . | TRBV5-6 | TGTGCCAGCAGCCCCGGGACAGGGGGCCGAGCTAACTATGGCTACACCTTC | CASSPGTGGRANYGYTF
. | TRBJ2-7 | . | TRBV5-5 | TGTGCCAGCAGCCGGGACCCGACGGACGAGCAGTACTTC | CASSRDPTDEQYF
TRBD1 | TRBJ1-1 | once | TRBV6-2/TRBV6-3 | TGTGCCAGCAGTAAATTGGGACAGGGGAGGATGAACACTGAAGCTTTCTTT | CASSKLGQGRMNTEAFF
TRBD1 | TRBJ1-2 | . | TRBV19 | TGTGCCAGTAGTACCGCTCGGCTATTGGCAGGGGGCGACTATGGCTACACCTTC | CASSTARLLAGGDYGYTF
TRBD1 | TRBJ2-7 | . | TRBV5-1 | TGCGCCAGCAGCTTGGCGGGACAGAGCTCCTACGAGCAGTACTTC | CASSLAGQSSYEQYF
. | TRBJ2-3 | . | TRBV27 | TGTGCCAGCAGTTTTAGAGTTACGGCAGGGGCCACAGATACGCAGTATTTT | CASSFRVTAGATDTQYF
TRBD1 | TRBJ1-6 | . | TRBV5-6 | TGTGCCAGCAGCTTGGTAATGGGACAGGACGAGGGGGCCCTCCACTTT | CASSLVMGQDEGALHF
TRBD1 | TRBJ2-7 | few | TRBV11-3 | TGTGCCAGCAGGGGACAGGGGAGAAGCTCCTACGAGCAGTACTTC | CASRGQGRSSYEQYF
. | TRBJ1-5 | . | TRBV19 | TGTGCCAGTAGCGCAGGGAGGACGAGTCAGCCCCAGCATTTT | CASSAGRTSQPQHF
. | TRBJ2-3 | . | TRBV5-1 | TGCGCCAGCAAACCCTTCGGAGCAGATACGCAGTATTTT | CASKPFGADTQYF
. | TRBJ1-6 | . | TRBV19 | TGTGCCAGTACCGCAAGGCTGGCAGTTAATTCACCCCTCCACTTT | CASTARLAVNSPLHF
. | TRBJ2-7 | few | TRBV7-2 | TGTGCCAGCAGCTCGCGCTGGGGGAGCGAGCAGTACTTC | CASSSRWGSEQYF
. | TRBJ2-7 | . | TRBV5-5 | TGTGCCAGCAGCAAGGGCGGGGAAGTGGGCGAGCAGTACTTC | CASSKGGEVGEQYF
TRBD2 | TRBJ2-3 | . | TRBV30 | TGTGCCTGGAGTCCCCCGACTAGCGGGGGCCGCACAGATACGCAGTATTTT | CAWSPPTSGGRTDTQYF
TRBD2 | TRBJ2-2 | . | TRBV27 | TGTGCCAGCAGTTCAAACGTAGCGGGAGGCCGCACCGGGGAGCTGTTTTTT | CASSSNVAGGRTGELFF
. | TRBJ1-5 | . | TRBV7-2 | TGTGCCAGCAGCTTGAGTGGTTTCGGCCAGCCCCAGCATTTT | CASSLSGFGQPQHF
TRBD2 | TRBJ2-3 | . | TRBV28 | TGTGCCAGCAGCCCCCCCGGGAGGGTAGATACGCAGTATTTT | CASSPPGRVDTQYF
TRBD1 | TRBJ1-1 | . | TRBV5-1 | TGCGCCAGCAGCTTGGATGGGACAGGGGGCGTCGTCACTGAAGCTTTCTTT | CASSLDGTGGVVTEAFF
. | TRBJ2-5 | . | TRBV3-1/TRBV3-2 | TGTGCCAGCAGCCAAGATCAGGGGCTGGGAGAGACCCAGTACTTC | CASSQDQGLGETQYF
TRBD1 | TRBJ2-7 | few | TRBV4-3 | TGCGCCAGCAGCCAAGAGCGGACAGGGTTCAGCGAGCAGTACTTC | CASSQERTGFSEQYF
. | TRBJ1-4 | . | TRBV12-3/TRBV12-4 | TGTGCCAGCAGTTTAGGTGAAAAACTGTTTTTT | CASSLGEKLFF
. | TRBJ2-5 | . | TRBV7-2 | TGTGCCAGCAGCTTTACAGTACAAGAGACCCAGTACTTC | CASSFTVQETQYF
. | TRBJ2-1 | . | TRBV6-5 | TGTGCCAGCAGGATTAACAGGGAAAGGGGTGAGCAGTTCTTC | CASRINRERGEQFF
. | TRBJ2-7 | . | TRBV3-1/TRBV3-2 | TGTGCCAGCAGCCAAGTAAGCAGAGCCTACGAGCAGTACTTC | CASSQVSRAYEQYF
TRBD1 | TRBJ1-1 | . | TRBV6-4 | TGTGCCAGCAGTCCCAGGGGGCTGCGGACTGAAGCTTTCTTT | CASSPRGLRTEAFF
. | TRBJ1-4 | once | TRBV7-9 | TGTGCCGGCTTAAACGACCTGGACGAAAAACTGTTTTTT | CAGLNDLDEKLFF